This is a list of T cell receptor beta chains from one sample in a study of OX40 agonist ivuxolimab in advanced cancers. TCRdb keeps only in-frame clones here, not all; method: immunoSEQ multiplex PCR. The sample consists of tens of thousands of clones, under 90% of them appearing once. The specimen was CD4+ or CD8+ T cells sorted from blood, collected in a trial of the OX40 agonist ivuxolimab. These receptors originate from an adult with an advanced solid tumor such as melanoma, head and neck, liver or kidney cancer. Both conserved end residues are part of each CDR3. The order of the fields is V gene, D gene, CDR3 length, J gene, clone size, CDR3 DNA, CDR3 protein. D genes are given only for firm matches. A row's size may be missing; if present it is once, few, many or a size class.

TRBV27	-	14	TRBJ2-2	-	TGTGCCAGTTCCGGACTCTACAACACCGGGGAGCTGTTTTTT	CASSGLYNTGELFF
TRBV5-1	TRBD1	14	TRBJ2-2	-	TGCGCCAGCAGCTCGGGACAGCCCCCCGGGGAGCTGTTTTTT	CASSSGQPPGELFF
TRBV5-1	-	15	TRBJ1-4	few	TGCGCCAGCAGCCCGGTGACAGGCACTAATGAAAAACTGTTTTTT	CASSPVTGTNEKLFF
TRBV29-1	-	12	TRBJ2-5	-	TGCAGCGTTGAGGCCAGGACGGAGACCCAGTACTTC	CSVEARTETQYF
TRBV5-1	TRBD2	17	TRBJ2-3	-	TGCGCCAGCAGCTCTACCTCACTAGCGGGGGGGCTCGGTACGCAGTATTTT	CASSSTSLAGGLGTQYF
TRBV14	-	13	TRBJ2-5	-	TGTGCCAGCAGCCAAGACACCGGGGTTACCCAGTACTTC	CASSQDTGVTQYF
TRBV7-2	TRBD1	15	TRBJ1-2	-	TGTGCCAGCAGCTTAATACAGGGGTGGAAGTATGGCTACACCTTC	CASSLIQGWKYGYTF
TRBV30	-	13	TRBJ1-1	few	TGTGCCTGGACTACAGGGATGAACACTGAAGCTTTCTTT	CAWTTGMNTEAFF
TRBV6-5	-	13	TRBJ1-1	-	TGTGCCAGCAGTTACAAATTGAACACTGAAGCTTTCTTT	CASSYKLNTEAFF
TRBV11-3	-	14	TRBJ2-3	-	TGTGCCAGCAGCTGGGGGCGGGGAACAGATACGCAGTATTTT	CASSWGRGTDTQYF
TRBV7-9	TRBD1	16	TRBJ2-7	few	TGTGCCAGCAGCGGCTTGGGGACAGGGTATCCCTACGAGCAGTACTTC	CASSGLGTGYPYEQYF
TRBV6-6	-	14	TRBJ1-2	-	TGTGCCAGCAGTTACTCCCGTACGGGAGGAGGCTACACCTTC	CASSYSRTGGGYTF
TRBV19	TRBD1	18	TRBJ2-6	-	TGTGCCAGTAGTCCTCTTCCCGGGACAGGGAGAGGGGCCAACGTCCTGACTTTC	CASSPLPGTGRGANVLTF
TRBV11-2	-	13	TRBJ1-3	-	TGTGCCAGCAGCGGAAGATGGTTGGACACCATATATTTT	CASSGRWLDTIYF
TRBV5-6	-	13	TRBJ2-7	few	TGTGCCAGCAGTGCCGGGCCGCCGGGCGAGCAGTACTTC	CASSAGPPGEQYF
TRBV7-9	-	11	TRBJ2-5	-	TGTGCCAGCAGCCAGGGGGAGACCCAGTACTTC	CASSQGETQYF
TRBV19	-	16	TRBJ1-1	-	TGTGCCAGTAGTATATACAGTGGACAGATGAACACTGAAGCTTTCTTT	CASSIYSGQMNTEAFF
TRBV10-3	-	15	TRBJ1-1	-	TGTGCCATCAGTGAACAACCAACAGGGAACACTGAAGCTTTCTTT	CAISEQPTGNTEAFF
TRBV28	-	13	TRBJ1-1	-	TGTGCCAGCAGCTACGGGCCCTGGACTGAAGCTTTCTTT	CASSYGPWTEAFF
TRBV16	-	15	TRBJ2-1	once	TGTGCCAGCAGCCTTCGGGACCCCGGCGTCAATGAGCAGTTCTTC	CASSLRDPGVNEQFF
TRBV7-8	-	15	TRBJ2-1	few	TGTGCCAGCAGCCCCAGGGGGGGCGTTTACAATGAGCAGTTCTTC	CASSPRGGVYNEQFF
TRBV18	-	14	TRBJ1-1	-	TGTGCCAGCTCACTAAGGGACTTGAACACTGAAGCTTTCTTT	CASSLRDLNTEAFF
TRBV19	-	13	TRBJ1-3	-	TGTGCCAGTGGAAGGAACTCTGGAAACACCATATATTTT	CASGRNSGNTIYF
TRBV7-7	-	12	TRBJ1-3	few	TGTGCCTGGAGGGGTTCTGGAAACACCATATATTTT	CAWRGSGNTIYF
TRBV27	-	17	TRBJ1-1	-	TGTGCCAGCAGTCGCAGGCGGGTCACCAACCGGAGCACTGAAGCTTTCTTT	CASSRRRVTNRSTEAFF
TRBV29-1	-	12	TRBJ2-7	-	TGCAGCGCCCTGACCTACTCCTACGAGCAGTACTTC	CSALTYSYEQYF
TRBV5-4	TRBD2	18	TRBJ2-1	-	TGTGCCAGCACCCTTGGAGGCCCCGGGACTAGCGGAATCGTGGGGCAGTTCTTC	CASTLGGPGTSGIVGQFF
TRBV5-8	-	17	TRBJ1-5	-	TGTGCCAGCAGCTTGGGGGTGGGGCAACTTAGCAATCAGCCCCAGCATTTT	CASSLGVGQLSNQPQHF
TRBV4-2	-	15	TRBJ2-1	-	TGTGCCAGCAGCCAAGACGGCGAATACTACAATGAGCAGTTCTTC	CASSQDGEYYNEQFF
TRBV6-6	-	14	TRBJ1-2	-	TGTGCCAGCAGTTATTTTAAGGCTGACTATGGCTACACCTTC	CASSYFKADYGYTF
TRBV5-1	-	14	TRBJ1-2	-	TGCGCCAGCAGCCTATCTTTAGGGGTCGTGGGGTACACCTTC	CASSLSLGVVGYTF
TRBV5-8	TRBD1	16	TRBJ2-3	-	TGTGCCAGCAGCCTCATGGGCAGGGGGACCACAGATACGCAGTATTTT	CASSLMGRGTTDTQYF
TRBV18	-	14	TRBJ2-3	-	TGTGCCAGCTCACCACAGAGGGCGGCAGATACGCAGTATTTT	CASSPQRAADTQYF
TRBV9	-	14	TRBJ2-7	-	TGTGCCAGCAGCGTCACGGGAGTCAGCTACGAGCAGTACTTC	CASSVTGVSYEQYF
TRBV30	-	12	TRBJ2-7	few	TGTGCCTGGAGTGTAGGGCAGTACGAGCAGTACTTC	CAWSVGQYEQYF
TRBV29-1	-	14	TRBJ2-5	-	TGCAGCGTTGGGGCGCGGCCTGGTGTGGGGACCCAGTACTTC	CSVGARPGVGTQYF
TRBV30	-	16	TRBJ1-5	-	TGTGCCTGGAGTCCACCGACCTCCATCTCAAATCAGCCCCAGCATTTT	CAWSPPTSISNQPQHF
TRBV28	-	15	TRBJ1-2	-	TGTGCCAGCAGTTTCATTCAGGCCCAAGGTGAGGGCTACACCTTC	CASSFIQAQGEGYTF
TRBV7-3	-	13	TRBJ1-1	-	TGTGCCAGCAGCTTACAGGGTAACACTGAAGCTTTCTTT	CASSLQGNTEAFF
TRBV5-1	-	13	TRBJ1-2	-	TGCGCCAGCAGCTTCAAGGGTGGCTATGGCTACACCTTC	CASSFKGGYGYTF
TRBV28	-	17	TRBJ1-1	-	TGTGCCAGCAGTTTCTCTTTGGACCTCCGGGTGGGTACTGAAGCTTTCTTT	CASSFSLDLRVGTEAFF